Sequencing of this T cell receptor beta chain was carried out in a study of T cells after yellow fever vaccination. Study summary: Each low-cell-number fraction was prepared by means of SMART-Seq v4 Ultra Low Input. Study-wide results and limits: Reappearance after the booster was observed for most primary-vaccination clones (roughly 97% CD4, roughly 90% CD8). A small proportion of clonotypes was detected in both the CD4 and CD8 compartments.

A process of 5'RACE template switching, which added a universal primer site and UMIs, was used to make TCR cDNA. TCRdb processed the 5' RACE reads anew with MiXCR; each CDR3 protein has one entry. The table shows about 340,000 distinct CDR3 sequences, with around 3.9% occurring only once. This clonotype was recorded at least ten times. No antigen is known for it. The sample here was PBMCs, taken 5 days after the yellow fever booster vaccination. This TCR was sampled from a young man who received the YFV17D yellow fever vaccine.

The chain's CDR3 is CASSTGQGAGEQFF. CDR3 DNA sequence: TGTGCCAGCAGTACGGGACAGGGGGCAGGAGAGCAGTTCTTC. The V gene is TRBV12-3 or TRBV12-4, the J gene TRBJ2-1, with TRBD1 identical over 12 bases. Germline trimming cut 5 bases from V and 10 bases from J; bases unmatched to any gene: 6. The CDR3 is 14 amino acids.